This TCR beta chain was retrieved from a study of shared clonotypes between healthy human individuals. Study details: Researchers assigned three CD4 naive, three CD4 memory, two CD8 naive and one CD8 memory plate to each donor.

Germline V gives CDR1 ENHRY, CDR2 SYGVKD. This CDR3 spans 13 amino acids. V gave up 10 bases and J gave up 3 bases; unmatched junction bases: 5. This clone was seen more than once but under ten times. Antigen unknown. Study-level findings and limits: About 4.5% of naive CD4 clonotypes were common to several donors.

The data were produced by immunoSEQ multiplex PCR, yet TCRdb's version contains in-frame clones alone and is incomplete. The table has over a million clones, about four fifths seen once. This clonotype was sampled from a man aged 18 to 30 in good health. Some clones in this sample may be carry-over from other donors' samples. Sequencing was performed on memory CD4+ T cells from PBMCs. Subset: CD45RA-negative fraction. This chain joins TRBV10-3 and TRBJ1-1, with TRBD1 matching 10 bases. The CDR3 DNA reads as TGTGCCACAACGGACAGGGGGGACACTGAAGCTTTCTTT. This codes for CATTDRGDTEAFF.